A selection of T cell receptor beta chains follows, all from one sample in a study of identical twins. TCRdb reprocessed the 5' RACE reads via MiXCR and lists one record per CDR3 protein. The table shows more than 600,000 distinct CDR3 sequences, with roughly 20% occurring only once. The same specimen was also included in a second study, on T cells expressing NK-cell markers.

The sample comprised PBMCs. The source is a woman aged 18 to 35 in good health. Both conserved end residues are part of each CDR3. The D gene is left open where the match is weak. Some rows mark clone size as missing; the rest say once, few, many or name a class of expanded clone.

TRBJ2-2 | TRBD1 | TRBV6-1 | NA | TGTGCCAGCGTCGACAGGGGGGGTACCGGGGAGCTGTTTTTT | CASVDRGGTGELFF
TRBJ1-4 | NA | TRBV9 | few | TGTGCCAGCAGCGTCGAAGGAGGGATAGGAGAAAAACTGTTTTTT | CASSVEGGIGEKLFF
TRBJ2-1 | TRBD1 | TRBV12-3/TRBV12-4 | NA | TGTGCCAGCAGTCCCGTAACAGGGGACAATGAGCAGTTCTTC | CASSPVTGDNEQFF
TRBJ2-7 | NA | TRBV5-1 | NA | TGCGCCAGCAGCTTGGCCAGGGCGGGGTTCTACGAGCAGTACTTC | CASSLARAGFYEQYF
TRBJ2-3 | NA | TRBV10-1 | NA | TGCGCCAGCAGTGAGTCCGCAGGGGTAGTGGATACGCAGTATTTT | CASSESAGVVDTQYF
TRBJ1-5 | TRBD1 | TRBV10-3 | NA | TGTGCCATCAGCGCTACCGGGACAGGGGCCTATTTT | CAISATGTGAYF
TRBJ2-2 | NA | TRBV21-1 | NA | TGTGCCAGCAGCACCCGGGACAACGACAACACCGGGGAGCTGTTTTTT | CASSTRDNDNTGELFF
TRBJ1-1 | TRBD1 | TRBV4-3 | NA | TGCGCCAGCAGCCAAGACGACAGGGGGGTCACTGAAGCTTTCTTT | CASSQDDRGVTEAFF
TRBJ1-2 | NA | TRBV12-3/TRBV12-4 | many | TGTGCCAGCACCGACACGAACTATGGCTACACCTTC | CASTDTNYGYTF
TRBJ2-2 | NA | TRBV11-2 | many | TGTGCCAGCAGCTTAGTTAGTGGAAACACCGGGGAGCTGTTTTTT | CASSLVSGNTGELFF
TRBJ2-3 | NA | TRBV6-1 | many | TGTGCCAGCTCGACACATGGCACAGATACGCAGTATTTT | CASSTHGTDTQYF
TRBJ2-7 | TRBD1 | TRBV5-4 | NA | TGTGCCAGCAGCTCTGGGACAGGGATTCATGAGCAGTACTTC | CASSSGTGIHEQYF
TRBJ2-1 | NA | TRBV6-5 | NA | TGTGCCAGCAGTTACTCGATATCGTTGGGAGGGGGTAGTGAGCAGTTCTTC | CASSYSISLGGGSEQFF
TRBJ1-3 | NA | TRBV4-3 | few | TGCGCCAGCAGCCAAGAAGGGTGGGAGTCTGGAAACACCATATATTTT | CASSQEGWESGNTIYF
TRBJ2-1 | NA | TRBV5-1 | NA | TGCGCCAGCAGCCGCTACGCCGGGGAGCAGTTCTTC | CASSRYAGEQFF
TRBJ2-5 | NA | TRBV7-2 | NA | TGTGCCAGCAGCTTAGGGGCCGCGGGGGAGACCCAGTACTTC | CASSLGAAGETQYF
TRBJ2-7 | NA | TRBV20-1 | NA | TGCAGTGCTTCCAGGACGGAAGCCATCGCCTACGAGCAGTACTTC | CSASRTEAIAYEQYF
TRBJ2-1 | NA | TRBV9 | NA | TGCGCCAGCAGTGGATCAGGCAATGAGCAGTTCTTC | CASSGSGNEQFF
TRBJ2-1 | TRBD2 | TRBV6-1 | few | TGTGCCAGCAGACTTACCCGGACTAGCGGGGGGAATGAGCAGTTCTTC | CASRLTRTSGGNEQFF
TRBJ2-7 | NA | TRBV20-1 | NA | TGCAGTGTTACGGGGGCCTACGAGCAGTACTTC | CSVTGAYEQYF
TRBJ2-1 | NA | TRBV21-1 | few | TGTGCCAGCAGCAAAAAGGAGGAAAGCTCCTACAATGAGCAGTTCTTC | CASSKKEESSYNEQFF
TRBJ2-7 | TRBD1 | TRBV12-3/TRBV12-4 | NA | TGTGCCAGCAGTATGACAGGGGTGGGCGAGCAGTACTTC | CASSMTGVGEQYF
TRBJ2-7 | NA | TRBV6-5 | few | TGTGCCAGCAGTTACGGGGGTGATGGCTACGAGCAGTACTTC | CASSYGGDGYEQYF
TRBJ2-7 | NA | TRBV30 | NA | TGTGCCTGGAGTCAAATAGGGAGGCACGAGCAGTACTTC | CAWSQIGRHEQYF
TRBJ1-4 | NA | TRBV5-1 | few | TGCGCCAGCAGCCGGGACGGCAAGAATGAAAAACTGTTTTTT | CASSRDGKNEKLFF
TRBJ2-1 | NA | TRBV7-9 | few | TGTGCCAGCAGCCCCGGGTGGGGCAATGAGCAGTTCTTC | CASSPGWGNEQFF
TRBJ2-7 | NA | TRBV27 | NA | TGTGCCAGCAGTTTATCGTCGGGCGCCGGTCACGAGCAGTACTTC | CASSLSSGAGHEQYF
TRBJ2-5 | TRBD2 | TRBV20-1 | many | TGCAGTGTGGTGGGGGGGGAGACCCAGTACTTC | CSVVGGETQYF
TRBJ2-3 | NA | TRBV7-9 | NA | TGTGCCAGCAGCCATAGCAGAACTAGCACAGATACGCAGTATTTT | CASSHSRTSTDTQYF
TRBJ2-7 | TRBD2 | TRBV10-3 | NA | TGTGCCATCAAAAGGGGGACTAGCGACTACGAGCAGTACTTC | CAIKRGTSDYEQYF
TRBJ2-7 | NA | TRBV6-5 | NA | TGTGCCAGCAGTCCGGGAGATTTGGAGCAGTACTTC | CASSPGDLEQYF
TRBJ2-3 | NA | TRBV20-1 | many | TGCAGTGCTCACAGGCAGGGGTCAGATACGCAGTATTTT | CSAHRQGSDTQYF
TRBJ2-1 | NA | TRBV4-3 | few | TGCGCCAGCAGCCAAGATTTAGTCGGCTCCTACAATGAGCAGTTCTTC | CASSQDLVGSYNEQFF
TRBJ2-1 | TRBD2 | TRBV11-2 | NA | TGTGCCAGCAGCCGAGCGGGAGTTGGTGAGGTTGAGCAGTTCTTC | CASSRAGVGEVEQFF
TRBJ2-2 | NA | TRBV5-1 | few | TGCGCCAGCGGGACGGGTCCCGGCGGGGAGCTGTTTTTT | CASGTGPGGELFF
TRBJ2-3 | NA | TRBV7-2 | few | TGTGCCAGCAGCTTAGCCGGACACATCACAGATACGCAGTATTTT | CASSLAGHITDTQYF
TRBJ2-5 | NA | TRBV20-1 | few | TGCAGTGCTTTCAAGGGGTCGTACCAAGAGACCCAGTACTTC | CSAFKGSYQETQYF
TRBJ1-3 | NA | TRBV12-3/TRBV12-4 | many | TGTGCCAGCAGCCTAAGAGGAAACACCATATATTTT | CASSLRGNTIYF
TRBJ2-7 | NA | TRBV4-1 | NA | TGCGCCAGCAGCCAAGTTGGCGGGACTCACTACGAGCAGTACTTC | CASSQVGGTHYEQYF
TRBJ2-1 | NA | TRBV12-3/TRBV12-4 | many | TGTGCCAGCAGTCCATCCAGGGAGCAGTTCTTC | CASSPSREQFF
TRBJ2-7 | TRBD2 | TRBV6-5 | few | TGTGCCAGCAGATACACGCTAGCGGGGGCCTACGAGCAGTACTTC | CASRYTLAGAYEQYF
TRBJ2-7 | TRBD1 | TRBV10-1 | few | TGCGCCAGCAGCCGCCGGGACAGGGTCCACGAGCAGTACTTC | CASSRRDRVHEQYF
TRBJ2-1 | NA | TRBV12-3/TRBV12-4 | few | TGTGCCAGCACCCGGACGAGGCGGGATGAGCAGTTCTTC | CASTRTRRDEQFF
TRBJ1-1 | NA | TRBV5-1 | NA | TGCGCCAGCAGCTTGGGACACTTAGGGACTGAAGCTTTCTTT | CASSLGHLGTEAFF
TRBJ1-2 | NA | TRBV29-1 | NA | TGCAGCGTTCGGCTACTGGGGTATGGCTACACCTTC | CSVRLLGYGYTF